A selection of T cell receptor beta chains follows, all from one sample in a study of cytomegalovirus exposure and HLA in healthy donors. This table comes from immunoSEQ multiplex PCR, and its TCRdb copy is limited to in-frame clones, with some not included. The data contain some 130,000 clones, roughly 78% of them singletons. The sample comprised PBMCs. The receptors shown here come from a male donor in good health and CMV-seronegative. CDR3s leave out the opening cysteine and the closing phenylalanine or tryptophan. A D gene is named only where the DNA matches it firmly.

D	J	V	CDR3
NA	TRBJ2-5	TRBV6-5	ASSYKGIGGLETQY
TRBD1	TRBJ1-2	TRBV6-5	ASRDRGQGSGYT
TRBD2	TRBJ2-7	TRBV18	ASSPAGGRYGYEQY
NA	TRBJ1-1	TRBV19	ASRLAGRAF
NA	TRBJ1-3	TRBV5-6	ASSIELRGNTIY
TRBD2	TRBJ2-3	TRBV29-1	SVVRAGGATDTQY
NA	TRBJ1-6	TRBV6-4	ASSYRESGSPLH
NA	TRBJ1-5	TRBV14	ASSRITGNQPQH
NA	TRBJ2-6	TRBV6-4	ASRKQGLFIQGANVLT
TRBD2	TRBJ2-5	TRBV10-1	ASSIRTSGQETQY
NA	TRBJ1-5	TRBV16	ASSQSPAGPWH
NA	TRBJ2-7	TRBV10-3	AISESPGEQY
TRBD2	TRBJ2-3	TRBV18	ASSPSFGTSGMSDTQY
NA	TRBJ2-7	TRBV30	AWSRSATYEQY
NA	TRBJ2-3	TRBV4-1	ASSRRERGTDTQY
TRBD1	TRBJ2-5	TRBV10-1	ASSAGTGGREQY
NA	TRBJ1-2	TRBV30	AWSVRGYYGYT
NA	TRBJ1-2	TRBV4-1	ASSLDSKRYT